This T cell receptor (beta chain) was documented in a study of metastatic and nonmetastatic thyroid tumors. Study-wide background: It was across blood and tumor or nodule tissue from malignant and benign thyroid patients that repertoires were compared. Study-wide results and caveats: Benign nodules reportedly had significantly lower TCR beta diversity than malignant thyroid tumors in blood and tumor.

No patient received treatment before thyroid surgery. Authors' data handling: A classifier for distant metastasis in papillary thyroid cancer was constructed using CDR3 differences observed across clinicopathological groups. TCRdb called clones again from the PCR reads with MiXCR. These V and J calls rely on TCRdb rather than the paper's analysis. The sample carries about 17,000 clones, approximately 30% recorded once. Regarding this clone: Its antigen is currently unknown.

Germline CDR1 is MNHNS and CDR2 is SASEGT. The V gene end was trimmed by 3 bases and the J gene end by 8 bases; junction bases not matched to a gene: 5. The CDR3 is 13 residues long. The sequence derives from a female donor with papillary thyroid cancer or a benign thyroid nodule (not recorded which). Some clones in this sample may be carry-over from other donors' samples. The V gene is TRBV6-1, the J gene TRBJ1-2, with 8 positions matching TRBD1. Sequenced input: tumor tissue. CDR3 coding DNA: TGTGCCAGCAGTGATCGGGGGACAGGAGGCTACACCTTC. It translates to CASSDRGTGGYTF.